Listed below are T cell receptor beta chains from one sample, sequenced in a study of STAT5B mutations in CD4+ large granular lymphocyte leukemia. The repertoire was sequenced with immunoSEQ multiplex PCR; TCRdb's copy has only in-frame clones and lacks some. The sample lists around 33,000 clones, 81% occurring once. Source material: CD4+ T cells from blood buffy coats. The receptors originated from a human donor in good health. Each CDR3 is given with its conserved first and last residue. D genes are given only for firm matches. Size values are once, few and many counts, or a class for expanded clones, and some rows have none.

CDR3 protein,CDR3 DNA,J gene,V gene,D gene,CDR3 length,clone size
CASSSGTSGKGEQFF,TGTGCCAGCAGTTCCGGGACTAGCGGGAAGGGTGAGCAGTTCTTC,TRBJ2-1,TRBV5-4,TRBD2,15,NA
CAISDQLAGDTGELFF,TGTGCCATCAGTGACCAACTAGCGGGAGACACCGGGGAGCTGTTTTTT,TRBJ2-2,TRBV10-3,TRBD2,16,NA
CASRSQTSNYEQYF,TGCGCCAGCAGGTCTCAGACTAGCAACTACGAGCAGTACTTC,TRBJ2-7,TRBV5-1,TRBD2,14,NA
CATYRATNEKLFF,TGTGCCACCTACAGGGCAACTAATGAAAAACTGTTTTTT,TRBJ1-4,TRBV28,NA,13,NA
CASSLRVGEWQYF,TGTGCCAGCAGCTTACGAGTGGGAGAGTGGCAGTACTTC,TRBJ2-7,TRBV7-9,NA,13,once
CASIDREAETQYF,TGTGCCAGCATCGACAGGGAGGCAGAGACCCAGTACTTC,TRBJ2-5,TRBV5-4,NA,13,once
CASSQPGQSGNTIYF,TGTGCCAGCAGCCAACCTGGACAGTCTGGAAACACCATATATTTT,TRBJ1-3,TRBV4-2,NA,15,NA
CSVEERREWDEAFF,TGCAGCGTTGAAGAACGGAGGGAATGGGACGAAGCTTTCTTT,TRBJ1-1,TRBV29-1,NA,14,NA
CASSIGHLNTEAFF,TGTGCCAGTAGTATAGGACATCTGAACACTGAAGCTTTCTTT,TRBJ1-1,TRBV19,NA,14,NA
CASSPTGQPGVYEQYF,TGTGCCAGCAGCCCAACCGGACAACCGGGGGTCTACGAGCAGTACTTC,TRBJ2-7,TRBV7-9,NA,16,NA
CASSLYGSGNQETQYF,TGTGCCAGCAGCTTATATGGTAGCGGAAACCAAGAGACCCAGTACTTC,TRBJ2-5,TRBV7-2,NA,16,NA
CASSQGQNGGLGYTF,TGTGCCAGCAGCCAAGGACAGAACGGCGGCCTCGGCTACACCTTC,TRBJ1-2,TRBV5-4,NA,15,NA
CASTRLARGSYEQYF,TGTGCCAGCACTAGACTAGCGAGAGGTTCCTACGAGCAGTACTTC,TRBJ2-7,TRBV6-1,TRBD2,15,NA
CAITFTGTGGEKLFF,TGTGCCATCACCTTCACCGGGACTGGAGGTGAAAAACTGTTTTTT,TRBJ1-4,TRBV10-3,NA,15,NA
CASSVSSAPDTQYF,TGTGCCAGCAGCGTATCTAGTGCCCCAGATACGCAGTATTTT,TRBJ2-3,TRBV9,NA,14,NA
CASSPRLAGALQETQYF,TGTGCCAGCAGCCCCCGACTAGCGGGAGCCCTTCAAGAGACCCAGTACTTC,TRBJ2-5,TRBV7-3,TRBD2,17,NA
CASSESDLNTEAFF,TGCGCCAGCAGTGAGAGTGACCTGAACACTGAAGCTTTCTTT,TRBJ1-1,TRBV10-2,NA,14,NA
CASIGQGAVNEQFF,TGTGCCAGTATCGGACAGGGGGCAGTTAATGAGCAGTTCTTC,TRBJ2-1,TRBV19,TRBD1,14,NA
CASSAGTVEETQYF,TGTGCCAGCAGCGCCGGGACCGTCGAAGAGACCCAGTACTTC,TRBJ2-5,TRBV7-9,NA,14,NA
CASSGALAGGPNTQYF,TGCGCCAGCAGCGGTGCTTTAGCGGGAGGGCCGAATACGCAGTATTTT,TRBJ2-3,TRBV4-1,TRBD2,16,once
CASSTNEFEQFF,TGTGCCAGCTCGACCAATGAGTTTGAGCAGTTCTTC,TRBJ2-1,TRBV18,NA,12,once
CASSEGLGQPQHF,TGTGCCAGTAGTGAGGGCCTAGGTCAGCCCCAGCATTTT,TRBJ1-5,TRBV19,NA,13,NA
CASSLGQDEAFF,TGCGCCAGCAGCTTGGGTCAGGATGAAGCTTTCTTT,TRBJ1-1,TRBV5-1,NA,12,NA
CSAEWGEQYF,TGCAGTGCCGAATGGGGCGAGCAGTACTTC,TRBJ2-7,TRBV20-1,NA,10,few
CASSYSPGLSSYEQYF,TGTGCCAGCAGTTACTCGCCCGGGCTGAGCTCCTACGAGCAGTACTTC,TRBJ2-7,TRBV6-6,NA,16,NA
CASRGTTTYEQYF,TGTGCCAGTAGGGGGACTACCACCTACGAGCAGTACTTC,TRBJ2-7,TRBV19,TRBD2,13,NA
CSVVGYPGGYTF,TGCAGCGTTGTAGGGTATCCGGGGGGCTACACCTTC,TRBJ1-2,TRBV29-1,NA,12,NA
CASSRQQGVSAYEQYF,TGTGCCAGCTCACGGCAACAGGGGGTAAGCGCCTACGAGCAGTACTTC,TRBJ2-7,TRBV18,TRBD1,16,NA
CASSISGMGPGEQYF,TGTGCCAGCTCGATTAGCGGGATGGGGCCGGGTGAGCAGTACTTC,TRBJ2-7,TRBV18,TRBD2,15,NA
CASSPRSGTKETQYF,TGTGCCAGCAGTCCGCGCAGCGGGACGAAAGAGACCCAGTACTTC,TRBJ2-5,TRBV2,TRBD2,15,NA
CSVATGGPGRGELFF,TGCAGCGTTGCAACGGGAGGGCCGGGGCGCGGGGAGCTGTTTTTT,TRBJ2-2,TRBV29-1,TRBD2,15,NA
CASSYGGLHNYGYTF,TGTGCCAGCAGTTACGGGGGCCTCCATAACTATGGCTACACCTTC,TRBJ1-2,TRBV6-6,NA,15,NA
CATLENTEAFF,TGTGCCACCTTGGAGAACACTGAAGCTTTCTTT,TRBJ1-1,TRBV19,NA,11,NA
CSVPERGGTQYF,TGCAGCGTCCCCGAGCGAGGAGGGACCCAGTACTTC,TRBJ2-5,TRBV29-1,NA,12,once
CASSPGNSPLHF,TGTGCCAGCAGCCCGGGGAATTCACCCCTCCACTTT,TRBJ1-6,TRBV5-4,NA,12,once
CASSYGQGTSTDTQYF,TGTGCCAGCAGCTACGGACAGGGCACTAGCACAGATACGCAGTATTTT,TRBJ2-3,TRBV2,TRBD1,16,NA
CASSLPLAGVNEQYF,TGTGCCAGCTCCCTCCCACTAGCGGGAGTCAACGAGCAGTACTTC,TRBJ2-7,TRBV28,TRBD2,15,NA
CASSTGAAGGPGDTQYF,TGCGCCAGCAGCACCGGAGCAGCGGGAGGGCCGGGAGATACGCAGTATTTT,TRBJ2-3,TRBV5-1,TRBD2,17,NA
CASSQDPREYKNIQYF,TGTGCCAGCAGCCAAGATCCCCGGGAGTACAAAAACATTCAGTACTTC,TRBJ2-4,TRBV14,NA,16,NA
CASSPEGQFYGYTF,TGCGCCAGCAGTCCCGAAGGACAGTTCTATGGCTACACCTTC,TRBJ1-2,TRBV5-1,NA,14,few
CASSQDLAQWALYEQYF,TGCGCCAGCAGCCAAGATCTCGCACAGTGGGCCCTGTACGAGCAGTACTTC,TRBJ2-7,TRBV4-3,NA,17,NA